This T cell receptor beta chain was obtained from a study of OX40 agonist ivuxolimab in advanced cancers. Germline CDR1 reads MNHEY; CDR2 reads SMNVEV (reference sequence). V lost 2 bases, J lost 2 bases, and 25 bases lay in between. This CDR3 has 19 residues. TCRdb's table, derived via immunoSEQ multiplex PCR, lists solely in-frame clones and lacks some. The sample lists approximately 75,000 clones, more than 70% occurring once. This chain links TRBV27 with TRBJ2-7; possibly TRBD2 for D (7 bases). Material: CD4+ or CD8+ T cells sorted from blood, obtained in a trial of the OX40 agonist ivuxolimab. The TCR comes from an adult with an advanced solid tumor such as melanoma, head and neck, liver or kidney cancer. CDR3 sequence (DNA): TGTGCCAGCAGTTTAAAGATAACGGGGGGCGCATATCCCGCCTACGAGCAGTACTTC. Its translation is CASSLKITGGAYPAYEQYF.